This T cell receptor (beta chain) emerged from a study of cytomegalovirus exposure and HLA in healthy donors. V shed 2 bases and J 2 bases; nucleotides not matched to a gene: 2. Germline values: CDR1 LGHNT, CDR2 FRNRAP. CDR3 length: 14 amino acids. This clone was counted ten times or more. Only in-frame clones appear in the TCRdb table, and some are missing; sequencing was by immunoSEQ multiplex PCR. The table has 220,000 or so clones, over 80% seen once. The TCR originated in a woman aged 25 to 39 in good health and CMV-seropositive. Sequencing was carried out using PBMCs. The V call is TRBV12-5, the J call TRBJ2-7; TRBD2 aligns across 8 bases. CDR3 DNA: TGTGCTAGTGGTTTGACAGCGGGAGCCTACGAGCAGTACTTC. It encodes CASGLTAGAYEQYF.